This T cell receptor beta chain appears in the sequencing data of a study of T cell responses to AZD1222 COVID-19 vaccine. Here immunoSEQ multiplex PCR was the method, and the copy in TCRdb shows in-frame clones only, minus some. The repertoire holds roughly 140,000 clones, with about 93% as singletons. J was trimmed by 1 base and V by 8 bases; bases with no gene match: 6. The CDR3 totals 14 residues. CDR1 and CDR2 (germline): MDHEN, SYDVKM. The TCR sequence derives from an adult in good health. V usage is TRBV28 and J usage is TRBJ1-1; 8 nucleotides agree with TRBD1. Sequenced material: peripheral blood, taken on day 0 of MenACWY control vaccination. CDR3: CASSTGVGNTEAFF. The CDR3 DNA reads TGTGCCAGCTCGACAGGGGTGGGGAACACTGAAGCTTTCTTT.